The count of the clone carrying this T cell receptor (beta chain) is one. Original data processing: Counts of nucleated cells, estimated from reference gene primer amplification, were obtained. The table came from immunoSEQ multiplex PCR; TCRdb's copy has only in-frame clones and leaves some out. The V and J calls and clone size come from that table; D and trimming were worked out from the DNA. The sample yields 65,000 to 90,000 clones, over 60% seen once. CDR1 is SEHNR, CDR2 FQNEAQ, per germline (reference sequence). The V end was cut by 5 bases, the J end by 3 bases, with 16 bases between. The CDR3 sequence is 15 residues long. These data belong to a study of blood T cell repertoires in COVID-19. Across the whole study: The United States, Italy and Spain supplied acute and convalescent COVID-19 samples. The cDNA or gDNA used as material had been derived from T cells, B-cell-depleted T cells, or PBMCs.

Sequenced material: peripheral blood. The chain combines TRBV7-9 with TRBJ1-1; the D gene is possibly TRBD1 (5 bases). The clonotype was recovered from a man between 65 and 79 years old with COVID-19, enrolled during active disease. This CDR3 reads CASSQGGQGHTEAFF. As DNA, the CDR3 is TGTGCCAGCAGCCAGGGTGGGCAGGGCCACACTGAAGCTTTCTTT.